These 19 T cell receptor beta chains came from one sample sequenced in a study of CD8+ T cells in alopecia areata. Following extraction, RNA underwent reverse transcription to cDNA, which served as the sequencing template. Only in-frame clones appear in the TCRdb table, and some are missing; sequencing was by immunoSEQ multiplex PCR. This sample includes about 270,000 clones with no singletons; its ten biggest clones take up more than 1%. CD4, CD8alpha, NKG2D, NKG2ACE and other markers guided sorting of pooled cutaneous lymph node cells. The specimen sequenced was CD4+ T cells sorted from a lymph node. The receptors here all came from a C3H/HeJ mouse with alopecia areata. Mouse MHC haplotype: H2-k.

As for this clone: Mouse gene names apply. The DNA read from the CDR3 is TGTGCCAGCAGTCCACAGGGGGGTCAAGAC. Protein: CASSPQGGQD. The entire CDR3 protein reads CASSPQGGQDTQYF. The chain joins TRBV13-1 to TRBJ2-5, with 8 bases matching TRBD1. The read ends 4 residues early relative to the CDR3; the germline J gene fills the gap. Per germline, CDR1 NSHNY and CDR2 SYGAGN. J was trimmed by 3 bases and V by 4 bases; bases with no gene match: 4. The CDR3 extends over 14 amino acids.

This clone was counted only a few times. A much larger clone is a single base away; this may be a read error. Gene names refer to mouse genes. The read ends 4 residues shy of where the CDR3 ends; the end is completed using the germline J gene. Other nucleotide sequences in the sample specify the same CDR3. The chain is built from TRBV13-2 and TRBJ2-3; a weak D match, TRBD1 (6 bases). The ends were cut back, 0 bases at V and 1 base at J, with 9 bases in the middle. Germline V lookup: CDR1 NNHNN, CDR2 SYGAGS (reference sequence). This CDR3 contains 15 residues. CDR3: CASGDARGGAETLYF. The covered CDR3 bases are TGTGCCAGCGGTGATGCCAGGGGTGGTGCAGAA.

This clone was found a few times. Germline and genes: mouse. The CDR3 extends 4 residues past the end of the read, so its final part is completed from the germline J gene. The J gene is TRBJ2-7, the V gene TRBV5; 8 positions agree with TRBD2. Germline CDR1 LGHNA, CDR2 YNLKQL (reference sequence). The CDR3 contains 17 residues. V dropped 0 bases and J dropped 0; count of bases not matched to a gene: 7. The CDR3 DNA, read in part, is TGTGCCAGCAGCCAAGACCCAGACTGGGGCGACTCCTAT. This encodes CASSQDPDWGDSY. The whole CDR3 reads CASSQDPDWGDSYEQYF.

As regards this clone: Gene names are mouse gene names. The missing CDR3 end, 4 residues past where the read stops, is filled in from the germline J gene. The V and J genes are TRBV17 and TRBJ1-1, with D perhaps TRBD1 (6 bases). Between the trimmed V and J ends, which lost 7 bases and 1 base, there was a span of 13 bases. Germline V lookup: CDR1 MNHDT, CDR2 YYDKIL. This CDR3 has 14 amino acids. The CDR3 bases that were read are TGTGCTAGCAATGCCGGGACAAAAAACACA. It translates to CASNAGTKNT. The entire CDR3 sequence reads CASNAGTKNTEVFF.

Notes on this clone: The germline and genes are mouse ones. The read ends 4 residues before the CDR3 terminus; that terminus is restored from the germline J gene. The rearrangement links TRBV1 to TRBJ2-2, with 8 positions matching TRBD1. CDR3 length: 17 residues. Per the germline V gene, CDR1 is NSQYPW and CDR2 is LRSPGD (reference sequence). V lost 0 bases and J lost 2; bases outside the gene matches: 5. CDR3 DNA (partial): TGCACCTGCAGTGCAGATCTTACAGGGGGGAACACCGGG. It codes for CTCSADLTGGNTG. The whole CDR3 is CTCSADLTGGNTGQLYF.

This clone has just a few counts. Gene names are the mouse ones. The read ends 4 residues before the CDR3 terminus; that terminus is restored from the germline J gene. The V and J genes are TRBV5 and TRBJ2-5; 8 nucleotides align to TRBD2. The J segment lost 1 base and the V segment lost 0 bases, leaving 3 bases of the junction unmatched. The CDR3 sequence is 16 residues long. Germline V gene lookup returns CDR1 LGHNA and CDR2 YNLKQL (reference sequence). The part of the CDR3 DNA that was read is TGTGCCAGCAGCCAAGATGAGGACTGGGACCAAGAC. Protein sequence: CASSQDEDWDQD. The full CDR3 is CASSQDEDWDQDTQYF.

This clone was counted a few times. The genes and germline here are from mouse. The CDR3 end lies 4 residues beyond the end of the read and is filled in from the germline J gene. The chain uses TRBV13-1 and TRBJ2-7, with 7 bases matching TRBD1. Trimming at V came to 4 bases and at J to 3 bases, leaving 4 bases not matched to a gene. The CDR3 totals 13 residues. CDR1 NSHNY and CDR2 SYGAGN come from the germline V gene. CDR3 residues: CASSNRDSYEQYF. CDR3 DNA, as far as it was read: TGTGCCAGCAGTAACCGGGACAGCTAT.

In this sample, this clone turned up a few times. Genes and germline come from the mouse. The read finishes 4 residues shy of the CDR3 end, and the germline J gene is used to complete it. The V and J genes are TRBV13-3 and TRBJ2-1; 10 bases match TRBD1. Germline values: CDR1 NNHDY, CDR2 SYVADS. This CDR3 is 13 amino acids long. The covered CDR3 bases are TGTGCCAGTTCGACAGGGGGCTTGTCT. Translated, it gives CASSTGGLS. The whole CDR3 protein reads CASSTGGLSEQFF.

To note about this clone: Gene labels here are mouse ones. The read terminates 4 residues before the CDR3 end, so the remaining end is supplied by the germline J gene. Other DNA sequences within the sample encode an identical CDR3. V gene TRBV5 combines with J gene TRBJ2-7; D remains ambiguous. The CDR3 is 13 residues long. V gave up 1 base and J gave up 0 bases, with 4 bases separating them. Germline values: CDR1 LGHNA, CDR2 YNLKQL (reference sequence). CDR3 region: CASSQGGSYEQYF. Partial CDR3 DNA: TGTGCCAGCAGCCAAGGGGGCTCCTAT.

Worth noting for this clone: The listed genes are named as in mouse. The read terminates 4 residues before the CDR3 end, so the remaining end is supplied by the germline J gene. Other DNA sequences in the sample encode the same CDR3. The chain has TRBV1 and TRBJ2-5; TRBD2 aligns across 10 bases. The CDR3 is made up of 15 amino acids. J lost 1 base, V lost 4 bases, and 2 bases had no gene match. From germline, CDR1 is NSQYPW and CDR2 LRSPGD (reference sequence). The sequenced CDR3 bases are TGCACCTGCAGTGGTACTGGGGGGGACCAAGAC. It encodes CTCSGTGGDQD. Given in full, the CDR3 is CTCSGTGGDQDTQYF.

The table lists this clone with a few counts. Mouse gene names apply. The read is 4 residues too short to cover the CDR3 end, so that end is filled in from the germline J gene. This chain links TRBV13-3 with TRBJ2-3, with a weak D call TRBD2 (5 bases). Germline lookup yields CDR1 NNHDY and CDR2 SYVADS. Trimming cost V 1 base and J 0 bases, with 9 bases left between them. CDR3 length equals 15 residues. CDR3 DNA (partial): TGTGCCAGCAGTGATAGCTGGGCTAGTGCAGAA. Translating gives CASSDSWASAE. The CDR3 in its entirety is CASSDSWASAETLYF.

In its sample, this clone was seen a few times. The gene names given are mouse names. The read terminates 4 residues before the CDR3 end, so the remaining end is supplied by the germline J gene. The V and J genes are TRBV1 and TRBJ2-3; TRBD1 aligns across 12 bases. CDR1 and CDR2 (germline): NSQYPW, LRSPGD (reference sequence). The junction had 2 bases not matched to a gene; V was cut back by 4 bases and J by 3 bases. This CDR3 spans 15 amino acids. The CDR3 bases that were read are TGCACCTGCAGTGGGGGACAGGGGGCGGCAGAA. Amino acids: CTCSGGQGAAE. The whole CDR3 sequence reads CTCSGGQGAAETLYF.

Points on this clone: Germline and genes: mouse. The read ends 4 residues early relative to the CDR3; the germline J gene fills the gap. The rearrangement uses TRBV5 and TRBJ2-1; a possible D gene is TRBD1 (6 bases). Trimming cost V 1 base and J 5 bases, with 9 bases left between them. CDR1 is LGHNA, CDR2 YNLKQL, per germline (reference sequence). The CDR3 spans 14 residues. The sequenced part of the CDR3 DNA is TGTGCCAGCAGCCAAGCCGGGACACATGCT. This encodes CASSQAGTHA. The full CDR3 sequence reads CASSQAGTHAEQFF.

To note about this clone: Each gene name is a mouse one. The read finishes 4 residues shy of the CDR3 end, and the germline J gene is used to complete it. The chain has TRBV19 and TRBJ2-3; TRBD1 might be the D (6 bases). This CDR3 has 14 amino acids. CDR1 and CDR2 from the germline V gene are FNHDT and SITEND (reference sequence). The ends were cut back, 4 bases at V and 2 bases at J, with 11 bases in the middle. The CDR3 DNA, read in part, is TGTGCCAGCAGTTCAAGACAGGCTGCAGAA. It specifies CASSSRQAAE. The entire CDR3 reads CASSSRQAAETLYF. Complete variable domain (other parts from reference TRBV19 and TRBJ2-3): GGIITQTPKFLIGQEGQKLTLKCQQNFNHDTMYWYRQDSGKGLRLIYYSITENDLQKGDLSEGYDASREKKSSFSLTVTSAQKNEMAVFLCASSSRQAAETLYFGSGTRLTVL.

A few counts support this clone. Mouse gene names and germline throughout. The CDR3 goes on 4 residues after the read ends, and that part is filled in from the germline J gene. The gene calls are TRBV4 and TRBJ2-3; TRBD2 agrees at 7 bases. This CDR3 spans 14 amino acids. V was pared by 4 bases and J by 0 bases, with 1 base of the junction left unmatched. Germline lookup yields CDR1 LGHDT and CDR2 YNNKQL (reference sequence). The covered CDR3 bases are TGTGCCAGCAGCTTCTGGGGGAGTGCAGAA. Residues: CASSFWGSAE. The full CDR3 is CASSFWGSAETLYF.

Details on this clone: Any gene name here is a mouse gene name. CDR3 residues: CTCSAFSGTANSDYTF. The part of the CDR3 DNA that was read is TGCACCTGCAGTGCATTCTCCGGGACAGCAAACTCC. V gene TRBV1 combines with J gene TRBJ1-2, with 7 bases matching TRBD1. The read terminates 4 residues ahead of where the CDR3 ends, so the germline J gene completes it. V was clipped by 2 bases and J by 0 bases; unmatched bases: 6. CDR3 length equals 16 residues. Germline assignment: CDR1 NSQYPW and CDR2 LRSPGD (reference sequence).

The table lists this clone with a few counts. Here the gene names and germline are mouse. The read halts 3 residues ahead of the CDR3 end, with the missing end drawn from the germline J gene. The same CDR3 is also encoded by other DNA sequences in this sample. V usage is TRBV13-1 and J usage is TRBJ1-6, with a tentative D call TRBD1 (5 bases). TRBJ1-6 carries the ORF label, with uncertain function. The V gene lost 0 bases and the J gene lost 4 bases, with 5 bases spanning the gap. Germline V gene sequence: CDR1 NSHNY, CDR2 SYGAGN. The CDR3 runs 14 residues. The CDR3 reads CASSDGTYNSPLYF. The part of the CDR3 DNA that was read is TGTGCCAGCAGTGATGGGACATATAATTCGCCC.

Concerning this clone: Genes here carry mouse names. With the read ending 4 residues before the CDR3 end, the germline J gene is used to fill in that end. Other DNA sequences in the same sample also yield this CDR3. V is TRBV19 and J is TRBJ2-2; TRBD2 aligns across 11 bases. Germline V gene data show CDR1 as FNHDT and CDR2 as SITEND (reference sequence). CDR3 size: 17 residues. With V trimmed by 4 bases and J by 0 bases, 5 bases remained unmatched. The CDR3 bases that were read are TGTGCCAGCAGTCTAACTGGGGGGGCTGCAAACACCGGG. Translated, it gives CASSLTGGAANTG. The whole CDR3 region reads CASSLTGGAANTGQLYF.

With regard to this clone: Mouse gene names apply. Read coverage stops 4 residues before the CDR3 terminus; the germline J gene supplies the remainder. In the same sample, other DNA sequences code for this CDR3. The chain carries TRBV19 and TRBJ2-3; 7 nucleotides agree with TRBD2. This CDR3 comprises 15 residues. V was pared by 1 base and J by 0 bases, with 2 bases of the junction left unmatched. Germline V CDR1 and CDR2: FNHDT, SITEND (reference sequence). Partial CDR3 DNA: TGTGCCAGCAGTATATACTGGGGAAGTGCAGAA. Encoded protein: CASSIYWGSAE. The complete CDR3 sequence is CASSIYWGSAETLYF.